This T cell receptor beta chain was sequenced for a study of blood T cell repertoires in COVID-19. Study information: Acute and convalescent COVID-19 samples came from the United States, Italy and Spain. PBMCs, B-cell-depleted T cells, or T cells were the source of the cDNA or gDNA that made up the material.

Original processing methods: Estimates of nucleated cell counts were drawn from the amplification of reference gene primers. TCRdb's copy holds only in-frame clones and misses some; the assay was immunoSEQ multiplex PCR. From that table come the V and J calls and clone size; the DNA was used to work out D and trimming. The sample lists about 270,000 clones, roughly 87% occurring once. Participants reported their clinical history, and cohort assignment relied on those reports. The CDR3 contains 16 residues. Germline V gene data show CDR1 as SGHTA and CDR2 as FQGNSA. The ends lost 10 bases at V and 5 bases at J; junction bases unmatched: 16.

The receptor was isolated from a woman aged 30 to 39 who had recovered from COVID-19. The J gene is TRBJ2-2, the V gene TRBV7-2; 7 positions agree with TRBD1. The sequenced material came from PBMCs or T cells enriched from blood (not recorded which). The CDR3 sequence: CATALTGTARTGELFF. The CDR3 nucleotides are TGTGCCACCGCCCTTACCGGGACAGCCCGGACCGGGGAGCTGTTTTTT.